The rows below give T cell receptor beta chains drawn from one sample of a study of OX40 agonist ivuxolimab in advanced cancers. Produced via immunoSEQ multiplex PCR; TCRdb's table is partial and in-frame only. The data hold about 88,000 clones, with approximately 85% observed a single time. Sequences were derived from CD4+ or CD8+ T cells sorted from blood, sampled in a trial of the OX40 agonist ivuxolimab. The receptors shown here come from an adult with an advanced solid tumor such as melanoma, head and neck, liver or kidney cancer. CDR3s include the opening cysteine and the closing phenylalanine or tryptophan. The order of the fields is clone size, V gene, J gene, D gene, CDR3 DNA, CDR3 protein. The D gene is left open where the match is weak. Rows may omit the clone size; those that give it use once, few, many or a size class.

abundance: -
v_gene: TRBV2
j_gene: TRBJ2-2
d_gene: -
CDR3nt: TGTGCCAGCAGAGGACAAAACACCGGGGAGCTGTTTTTT
CDR3aa: CASRGQNTGELFF

abundance: -
v_gene: TRBV7-8
j_gene: TRBJ2-4
d_gene: -
CDR3nt: TGTGCCAGCAGCTGGGACTGGGGGCTAGCCAAAAACATTCAGTACTTC
CDR3aa: CASSWDWGLAKNIQYF

abundance: -
v_gene: TRBV5-1
j_gene: TRBJ2-7
d_gene: -
CDR3nt: TGCGCCAGCAGCTTGAATCCAGGTGAGGCCTACGAGCAGTACTTC
CDR3aa: CASSLNPGEAYEQYF

abundance: once
v_gene: TRBV14
j_gene: TRBJ2-2
d_gene: TRBD1
CDR3nt: TGTGCCAGCAGCGAACAGGGGGCGTCGGTTACCGGGGAGCTGTTTTTT
CDR3aa: CASSEQGASVTGELFF

abundance: -
v_gene: TRBV7-3
j_gene: TRBJ2-6
d_gene: -
CDR3nt: TGTGCCAGCAGCTTAAACTCTGGGGCCAACGTCCTGACTTTC
CDR3aa: CASSLNSGANVLTF

abundance: -
v_gene: TRBV30
j_gene: TRBJ2-2
d_gene: -
CDR3nt: TGTGCCTGGCAAAACATGAAAGCAAGGACCGGGGAGCTGTTTTTT
CDR3aa: CAWQNMKARTGELFF

abundance: -
v_gene: TRBV28
j_gene: TRBJ2-7
d_gene: -
CDR3nt: TGTGCCAGCAGTTTATTCTTCCGGGGGACAGTTTACGAGCAGTACTTC
CDR3aa: CASSLFFRGTVYEQYF

abundance: -
v_gene: TRBV5-1
j_gene: TRBJ2-7
d_gene: TRBD2
CDR3nt: TGCGCCAGCAGCTTGGTTCGGACTAGCGGGGCCTACGAGCAGTACTTC
CDR3aa: CASSLVRTSGAYEQYF

abundance: -
v_gene: TRBV2
j_gene: TRBJ1-5
d_gene: -
CDR3nt: TGTGCCAGCAGTGAACGGGTAGTTAGCAATCAGCCCCAGCATTTT
CDR3aa: CASSERVVSNQPQHF

abundance: few
v_gene: TRBV28
j_gene: TRBJ1-1
d_gene: -
CDR3nt: TGTGCCAGCACAGGGAACACTGAAGCTTTCTTT
CDR3aa: CASTGNTEAFF

abundance: -
v_gene: TRBV11-2
j_gene: TRBJ2-5
d_gene: -
CDR3nt: TGTGCCAGCAGCCCTGGACAGCAAGAGACCCAGTACTTC
CDR3aa: CASSPGQQETQYF

abundance: -
v_gene: TRBV9
j_gene: TRBJ1-2
d_gene: -
CDR3nt: TGTGCCAGCAGCACACAAGGATATGGCTACACCTTC
CDR3aa: CASSTQGYGYTF

abundance: -
v_gene: TRBV6-5
j_gene: TRBJ2-7
d_gene: TRBD2
CDR3nt: TGTGCCAGCAGGCGGGAGACCGAGCAGTACTTC
CDR3aa: CASRRETEQYF

abundance: -
v_gene: TRBV19
j_gene: TRBJ2-7
d_gene: -
CDR3nt: TGTGCCAGTAGTATAGCTGGAGCGAGGGAGCAGTACTTC
CDR3aa: CASSIAGAREQYF

abundance: -
v_gene: TRBV28
j_gene: TRBJ2-7
d_gene: TRBD1
CDR3nt: TGTGCCAGCAGTTCCTCCGGGACAGGGGGATCCGAGCAGTACTTC
CDR3aa: CASSSSGTGGSEQYF

abundance: -
v_gene: TRBV5-5
j_gene: TRBJ1-2
d_gene: TRBD1
CDR3nt: TGTGCCAGCAGCTCCCGAAGCACAGGGGGCGTCCATGGCTACACCTTC
CDR3aa: CASSSRSTGGVHGYTF

abundance: -
v_gene: TRBV10-3
j_gene: TRBJ2-6
d_gene: -
CDR3nt: TGTGCCATCAATCGGGACAACTCTGGGGCCAACGTCCTGACTTTC
CDR3aa: CAINRDNSGANVLTF

abundance: -
v_gene: TRBV28
j_gene: TRBJ2-7
d_gene: -
CDR3nt: TGTGCCAGCAGTTTTTCCTCCTACGAGCAGTACTTC
CDR3aa: CASSFSSYEQYF

abundance: -
v_gene: TRBV7-2
j_gene: TRBJ2-3
d_gene: -
CDR3nt: TGTGCCAGCAGCCCACAGACTAGAGAGGGTGATACGCAGTATTTT
CDR3aa: CASSPQTREGDTQYF

abundance: -
v_gene: TRBV2
j_gene: TRBJ2-3
d_gene: TRBD2
CDR3nt: TGTGCCAGCAGGAGGAGTACTAGCGGGTTTACGCAGTATTTT
CDR3aa: CASRRSTSGFTQYF

abundance: -
v_gene: TRBV14
j_gene: TRBJ2-3
d_gene: -
CDR3nt: TGTGCCAGCAGCCAAGCTGGGACCCAAGCCGATACGCAGTATTTT
CDR3aa: CASSQAGTQADTQYF

abundance: -
v_gene: TRBV28
j_gene: TRBJ1-4
d_gene: -
CDR3nt: TGTGCCAGCAGCCTAGCGGCCAATGAAAAACTGTTTTTT
CDR3aa: CASSLAANEKLFF

abundance: -
v_gene: TRBV5-1
j_gene: TRBJ1-1
d_gene: -
CDR3nt: TGCGCCAGCAGCTTGGGGCACATGGGGGGCAGGAACACTGAAGCTTTCTTT
CDR3aa: CASSLGHMGGRNTEAFF

abundance: -
v_gene: TRBV7-3
j_gene: TRBJ2-1
d_gene: -
CDR3nt: TGTGCCAGCAGCTTAGTATCTCGCGGAGAGCAGTTCTTC
CDR3aa: CASSLVSRGEQFF

abundance: -
v_gene: TRBV12-5
j_gene: TRBJ2-2
d_gene: -
CDR3nt: TGTGCTACCCCACCCCTACAGGGATGGGACACCGGGGAGCTGTTTTTT
CDR3aa: CATPPLQGWDTGELFF

abundance: few
v_gene: TRBV2
j_gene: TRBJ2-7
d_gene: -
CDR3nt: TGTGCCAGCAGTGGCAGGGAGCTGGAGGAGCAGTACTTC
CDR3aa: CASSGRELEEQYF